This record covers a single T cell receptor (beta chain). The antigen is unknown. These data originate in a study of T cell clonotyping in hematopoietic cell transplantation. As for the study in general: Cytoreduction preceded collection of pretransplant recipient samples. The study's findings and limits: After transplant, recipient diversity fell while pathologically expanded clonotypes grew through day 180. Higher Inverse Simpson Index values in graft donor and pretransplant recipient predicted broader posttransplant TCR diversity.

Described time point: recipient sample about 28 days before transplant, after cytoreduction. Sequencing used immunoSEQ multiplex PCR; TCRdb keeps in-frame clones, though not all of them. The data hold some 45,000 clones, with around 83% observed a single time. The starting material was peripheral blood mononuclear cells, obtained before stem cell transplant. The sequence came from a man between 60 and 75 years old with myelodysplastic syndrome. Some clones in this sample may be carry-over from other donors' samples.

The chain's CDR3 is CASSSTRDSPYGYTF. CDR3 DNA: TGTGCCAGCAGCTCAACGCGAGACAGCCCCTATGGCTACACCTTC. The chain recombines TRBV11-2 with TRBJ1-2, with D possibly TRBD1 on 5 matching bases. Per the germline V gene, CDR1 is SGHAT and CDR2 is FQNNGV. This CDR3 region has 15 residues. V was shortened by 4 bases and J by 4 bases, with 16 bases between the two germline ends.